This TCR beta chain was recorded in a study of OX40 agonist ivuxolimab in advanced cancers. Study as a whole: Ivuxolimab, which patients received intravenously every 2 weeks, was dosed at 0.01 to 10 mg/kg. Regarding the study as a whole: Low levels of normalized T-cell clonal expansion also appeared in some nonresponders. There was clonal expansion of CD4+ and CD8+ blood T cells by week 6 at 0.1 to 3.0 mg/kg.

The germline V gene encodes CDR1 LNHDA and CDR2 SQIVND (reference sequence). Between the trimmed V and J ends, which lost 4 bases and 7 bases, there was a span of 17 bases. The CDR3 is 15 amino acids. Concerning this clone: Its antigen is not identified.

Assay used: immunoSEQ multiplex PCR; TCRdb lists only in-frame clones, some missing. Among more than 55,000 clones, roughly 85% were seen once, and the ten largest hold roughly 8%. The sequence came from an adult with an advanced solid tumor such as melanoma, head and neck, liver or kidney cancer. The sequenced sample was CD4+ or CD8+ T cells sorted from blood, obtained in a trial of the OX40 agonist ivuxolimab. J is TRBJ1-5 and V is TRBV19, with D unclear. CDR3 nucleotides: TGTGCCAGTAGTACCTCCCCGGTGCCAAGGCAGCCCCAGCATTTT. It codes for CASSTSPVPRQPQHF.